This T cell receptor beta chain derives from a study of beta chain features in type 1 diabetes. Study-level findings and limits: It was possible that PCR favored shorter templates, equally so in patients and controls. More deletions and fewer insertions at VDJ junctions were found in patients with type 1 diabetes. Here, the possible influence of HLA type (on TCRB rearrangement) remained unresolved.

The germline gives CDR1 LNHNV, CDR2 YYDKDF (reference sequence). Trimming cost V 0 bases and J 4 bases, with 12 bases left between them. This CDR3 has 15 residues. The investigators reverse transcribed all of the isolated RNA, so they sequenced expressed TCRB transcripts. The assay was immunoSEQ multiplex PCR, and TCRdb's table has in-frame clones only and misses some. Of 150,000 or so clones listed, approximately 9.2% were seen once; the top ten hold approximately 0.68%. As to this clone: Antigen unknown.

Source material: central memory CD4+ T cells from blood. The receptor was derived from a man between 18 and 29 years old in good health. This chain links TRBV15 with TRBJ2-5, with D uncertain. CDR3 residues: CATSRDRARGETQYF. For the CDR3, the DNA is TGTGCCACCAGCAGAGATAGAGCACGAGGAGAGACCCAGTACTTC.